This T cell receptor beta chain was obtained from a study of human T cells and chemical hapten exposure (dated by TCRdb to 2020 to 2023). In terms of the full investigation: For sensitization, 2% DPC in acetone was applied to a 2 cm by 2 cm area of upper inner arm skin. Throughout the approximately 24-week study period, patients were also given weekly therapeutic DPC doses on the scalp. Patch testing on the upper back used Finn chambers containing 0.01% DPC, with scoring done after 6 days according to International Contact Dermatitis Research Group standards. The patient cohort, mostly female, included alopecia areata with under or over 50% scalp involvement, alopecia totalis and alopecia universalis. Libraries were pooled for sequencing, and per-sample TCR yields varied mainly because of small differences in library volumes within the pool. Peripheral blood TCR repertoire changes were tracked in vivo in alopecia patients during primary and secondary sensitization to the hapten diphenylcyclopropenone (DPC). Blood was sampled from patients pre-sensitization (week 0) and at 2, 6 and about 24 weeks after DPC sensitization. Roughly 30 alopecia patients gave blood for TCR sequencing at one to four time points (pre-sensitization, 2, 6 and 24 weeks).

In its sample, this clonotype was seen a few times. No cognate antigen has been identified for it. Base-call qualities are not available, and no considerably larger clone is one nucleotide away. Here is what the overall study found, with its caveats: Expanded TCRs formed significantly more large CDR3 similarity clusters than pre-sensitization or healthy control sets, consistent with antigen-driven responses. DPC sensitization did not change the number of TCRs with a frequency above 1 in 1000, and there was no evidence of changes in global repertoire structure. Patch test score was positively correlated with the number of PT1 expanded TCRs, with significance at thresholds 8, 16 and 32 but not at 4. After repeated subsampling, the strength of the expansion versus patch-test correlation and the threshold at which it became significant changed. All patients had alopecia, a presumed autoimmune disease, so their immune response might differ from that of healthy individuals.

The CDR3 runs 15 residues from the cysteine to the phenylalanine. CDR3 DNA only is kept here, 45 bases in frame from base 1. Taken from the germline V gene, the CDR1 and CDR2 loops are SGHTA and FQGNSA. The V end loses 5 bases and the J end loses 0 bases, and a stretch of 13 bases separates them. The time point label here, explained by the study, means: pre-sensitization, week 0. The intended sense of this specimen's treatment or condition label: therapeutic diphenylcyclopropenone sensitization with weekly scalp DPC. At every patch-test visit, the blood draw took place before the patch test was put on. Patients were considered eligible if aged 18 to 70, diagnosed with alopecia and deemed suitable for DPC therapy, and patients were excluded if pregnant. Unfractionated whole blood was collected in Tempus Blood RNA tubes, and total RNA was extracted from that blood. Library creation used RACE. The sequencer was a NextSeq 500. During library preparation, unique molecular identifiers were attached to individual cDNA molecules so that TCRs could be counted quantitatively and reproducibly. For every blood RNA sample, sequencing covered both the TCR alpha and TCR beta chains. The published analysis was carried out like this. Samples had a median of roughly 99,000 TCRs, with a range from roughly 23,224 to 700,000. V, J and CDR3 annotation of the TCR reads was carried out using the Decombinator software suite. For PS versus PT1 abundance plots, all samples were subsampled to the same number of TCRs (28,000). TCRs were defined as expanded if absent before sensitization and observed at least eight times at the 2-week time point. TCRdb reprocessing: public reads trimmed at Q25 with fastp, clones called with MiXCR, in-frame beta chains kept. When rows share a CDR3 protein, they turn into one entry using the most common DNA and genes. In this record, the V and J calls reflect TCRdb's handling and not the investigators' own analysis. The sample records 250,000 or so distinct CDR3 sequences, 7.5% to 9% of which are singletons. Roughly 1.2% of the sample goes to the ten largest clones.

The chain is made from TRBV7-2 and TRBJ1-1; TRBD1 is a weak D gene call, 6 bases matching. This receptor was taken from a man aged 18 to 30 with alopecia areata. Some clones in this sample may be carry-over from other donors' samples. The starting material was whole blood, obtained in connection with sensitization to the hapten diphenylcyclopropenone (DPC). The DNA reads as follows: TGTGCCAGCAGCCAGCGGGGACAATTGAACACTGAAGCTTTCTTT. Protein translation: CASSQRGQLNTEAFF.